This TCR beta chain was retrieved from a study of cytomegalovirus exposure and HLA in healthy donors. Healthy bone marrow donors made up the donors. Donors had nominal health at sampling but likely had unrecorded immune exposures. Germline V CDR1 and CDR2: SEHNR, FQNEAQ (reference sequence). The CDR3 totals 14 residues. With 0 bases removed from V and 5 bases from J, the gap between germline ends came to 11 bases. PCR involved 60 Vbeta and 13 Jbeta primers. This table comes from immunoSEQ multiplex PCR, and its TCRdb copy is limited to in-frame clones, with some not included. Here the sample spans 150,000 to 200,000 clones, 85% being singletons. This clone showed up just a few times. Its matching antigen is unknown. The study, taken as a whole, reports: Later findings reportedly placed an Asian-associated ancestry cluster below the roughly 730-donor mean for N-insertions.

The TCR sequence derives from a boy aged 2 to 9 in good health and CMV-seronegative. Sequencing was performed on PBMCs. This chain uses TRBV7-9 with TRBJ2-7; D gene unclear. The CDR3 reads CASSLAGIDDEQYF. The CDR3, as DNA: TGTGCCAGCAGCTTAGCGGGCATTGACGACGAGCAGTACTTC. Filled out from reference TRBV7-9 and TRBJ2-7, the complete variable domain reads DTGVSQNPRHKITKRGQNVTFRCDPISEHNRLYWYRQTLGQGPEFLTYFQNEAQLEKSRLLSDRFSAERPKGSFSTLEIQRTEQGDSAMYLCASSLAGIDDEQYFGPGTRLTVT.